This section outlines one TCR beta chain sequence together with its context. This beta chain was picked up by a library intended for alpha chains and is off target, so its count carries little meaning. These data come from a study of spatial heterogeneity in lung cancer. On the study more broadly: The count of detected beta-chain sequences consistently exceeded that of alpha-chain sequences.

The CDR3 consists of 12 residues. Trimming took off 5 bases at V and 7 bases at J, with 15 bases between the two ends. The germline V gene has CDR1 DFQATT and CDR2 SNEGSKA (reference sequence). One entry per CDR3 protein results from TCRdb running MiXCR on the 5' RACE reads. This table has several hundred distinct CDR3 sequences, 25% to 30% appearing once. The sample's time point: blood at routine non-recurrence follow-up after resection. The chain is built from TRBV20-1 and TRBJ2-7; D is unclear. The sequence came from a male donor with early-stage non-small cell lung cancer. The sample was PBMCs, taken at follow-up. The CDR3 DNA sequence: TGCAGTGCTTCCCCTAGAGTCTGGGAGCAGTACTTC. It codes for CSASPRVWEQYF.